This T cell receptor (beta chain) comes out of a study of blood T cell repertoires in COVID-19 (dated by TCRdb to the early 2020s). Concerning the study at large: Samples covering the acute and convalescent phases of COVID-19 were provided by collaborators in the United States, Italy and Spain. The prospective study material was composed of cDNA or gDNA derived from T cells, B-cell-depleted T cells, or PBMCs. Samples came from the ongoing ImmuneRACE study (first 160 participants) plus 1,254 subjects from 6 global collaborators. Where available, HLA class I and class II types were obtained from metadata supplied by the sample provider rather than from assay-based typing. A de-identified subject ID, COVID-19 status, age in years and sex were almost always included in the sample metadata. The dataset comprised deeply sampled blood TCRbeta repertoires from subjects exposed to, actively infected with, or recovered from COVID-19. The repertoires were released in a freely available public database meant as a resource for research on the immune response to SARS-CoV-2. Study-wide findings and limitations: The quantity of clinical and demographic metadata differed by source and by participant and was supplied without curation.

CDR1 and CDR2 (MNHNS, SASEGT) derive from the germline V gene. Taken from cysteine to phenylalanine, the CDR3 has 13 residues. Just the 39-base CDR3 DNA is kept, in frame starting at base 1. V is cut by 1 base and J by 1 base, and the space between the germline ends is 5 bases. As regards this clone: This clone's antigen is unknown. One base away there is no much larger clone; base qualities are not given.

TCRbeta CDR3 regions were amplified from genomic DNA using the immunoSEQ Assay, a bias-controlled multiplex PCR. The authors' pipeline ran thus. The number of nucleated cells in each sample was estimated by amplification of reference gene primers within the assay. To quantify the absolute abundance of each unique TCRbeta CDR3 rearrangement, sequence reads were collapsed and filtered. For each sample, productive Simpson clonality was calculated as the square root of Simpson's diversity index over productive rearrangements. This immuneACCESS table, as held by TCRdb, lists in-frame sequences with V and J called but not all clones. Of the missing ones, under half trace to an unresolved V gene in checked studies; the others have no known cause. The V and J calls and clone size were taken over from that table, and D and trimming were inferred from the DNA. The sample profile shows about 80,000 clones; approximately 86% of them were found once. The top ten hold about 4.8% of the sample.

The collaborating institutions used their own protocols to collect whole blood in K2EDTA tubes. For TCRbeta analysis, collaborators shipped samples as frozen whole blood, isolated PBMCs, or DNA extracted from either of those sample types. The source material was peripheral blood. The sequence was obtained from a woman older than 75 with acute or convalescent COVID-19. The rearranged chain carries TRBV6-1 and TRBJ2-7; no D gene can be assigned with confidence. The nucleotide sequence reads as follows: TGTGCCAGCAGTGAAGTTTATTCCTACGAGCAGTACTTC. The resulting protein is CASSEVYSYEQYF.